This passage covers 18 T cell receptor beta chains from one sample sequenced in a study of cytomegalovirus exposure and HLA in healthy donors. With 60 Vbeta and 13 Jbeta primers, the PCR was carried out. The protocol was immunoSEQ multiplex PCR, while the TCRdb copy is restricted to in-frame clones and leaves out a portion. The table lists about 190,000 clones, more than 75% of them singletons. Material for sequencing was PBMCs. These receptors were collected from a man aged 25-45 years in good health and CMV-seronegative.

This clone was found once. The V gene is TRBV6-6, the J gene TRBJ2-7; TRBD2 aligns across 7 bases. The germline V gene encodes CDR1 MNHNY and CDR2 SVGAGI (reference sequence). Trimming cost V 10 bases and J 2 bases; bases outside gene matches: 8. There are 13 residues in the CDR3. DNA of the CDR3: TGTGCCACCTCCCTAGCGGTTACCTACGAGCAGTACTTC. Its protein is CATSLAVTYEQYF.

The rearrangement uses TRBV19 and TRBJ1-2, with a weak D call TRBD1 (6 bases). Germline V gives CDR1 LNHDA, CDR2 SQIVND (reference sequence). Trimming shortened V by 4 bases and J by 8 bases, and 23 bases separated the two germline ends. This CDR3 spans 16 amino acids. CDR3 protein: CASSTPGQGPLGGYTF. CDR3 nucleotide sequence: TGTGCCAGTAGTACTCCCGGGCAGGGGCCTTTAGGGGGCTACACCTTC.

The chain carries TRBV9 and TRBJ2-1, with TRBD2 matching over 9 bases. This CDR3 region has 16 residues. The germline V gene has CDR1 SGDLS and CDR2 YYNGEE. After removal of 0 bases from V and 0 bases from J, the junction contained 1 base not matched to a gene. The CDR3 region is CASSVGGRASYNEQFF. CDR3 DNA sequence: TGTGCCAGCAGCGTAGGCGGGAGGGCCTCCTACAATGAGCAGTTCTTC.

This chain links TRBV15 with TRBJ2-5; TRBD1 might be the D (5 bases). This CDR3 comprises 15 residues. The germline CDR1 and CDR2 sequences are LNHNV and YYDKDF (reference sequence). V was cut by 0 bases and J by 1 base, with 9 bases left in between. The CDR3 sequence is CATSRDLQAQETQYF. Here the CDR3 DNA reads TGTGCCACCAGCAGAGATCTACAGGCCCAAGAGACCCAGTACTTC. The entire variable domain, with the rest obtained from reference TRBV15 and TRBJ2-5, is as follows: DAMVIQNPRYQVTQFGKPVTLSCSQTLNHNVMYWYQQKSSQAPKLLFHYYDKDFNNEADTPDNFQSRRPNTSFCFLDIRSPGLGDTAMYLCATSRDLQAQETQYFGPGTRLLVL.

This chain joins TRBV7-4 and TRBJ2-1, with 9 nucleotides matching TRBD1. The CDR3 covers 18 residues. V lost 2 bases to trimming and J lost 7 bases; unmatched junction nucleotides: 15. CDR1 is SGHVT and CDR2 is SQSDAQ in the germline V gene. CDR3 amino acids: CASSLPRVTGGGWNEQFF. The DNA for the CDR3 is TGTGCCAGCAGCTTACCCCGTGTAACAGGGGGCGGGTGGAATGAGCAGTTCTTC.

This clone was detected a few times. This chain uses TRBV6-1 with TRBJ1-5, with unresolved D. Germline assignment: CDR1 MNHNS and CDR2 SASEGT. The CDR3 sequence is 13 residues long. Trimming removed 6 bases at V and 0 bases at J, with 6 bases between. The DNA of the CDR3 is TGTGCCAGCAGATTTAATAGCAATCAGCCCCAGCATTTT. Amino acids: CASRFNSNQPQHF.

Written as DNA, the CDR3 is TGTGCCAGCAGTGTACGGGAGCTTTCTAATGGCTACACCTTC. Its translation: CASSVRELSNGYTF. The chain combines TRBV2 with TRBJ1-2; D not certain. The germline V gene encodes CDR1 SNHLY and CDR2 FYNNEI. V was cut by 4 bases and J by 6 bases, with 15 bases left in between. The CDR3 is made up of 14 amino acids.

The V gene is TRBV7-8, the J gene TRBJ2-2, with 10 nucleotides matching TRBD2. The CDR3 is made up of 18 amino acids. The germline CDR1 and CDR2 sequences are SGHVS and FQNEAQ. V shed 5 bases and J 1 base; nucleotides not matched to a gene: 10. The CDR3 reads CASSTVLAGVENTGELFF. The CDR3 DNA is TGTGCCAGCAGCACAGTTCTAGCGGGAGTGGAGAACACCGGGGAGCTGTTTTTT.

V and J are TRBV4-2 and TRBJ2-1, with a weak D call TRBD2 (5 bases). The CDR3 has 15 residues. The ends were cut back, 0 bases at V and 4 bases at J, with 10 bases in the middle. Germline V CDR1 and CDR2: LGHNA, YNFKEQ. As DNA, the CDR3 is TGTGCCAGCAGCCAAGACAGCGGAGCTTACAATGAGCAGTTCTTC. It yields the protein CASSQDSGAYNEQFF.

The chain carries TRBV5-1 and TRBJ2-7; perhaps TRBD1 as D (5 bases). Germline CDR1 reads SGHRS; CDR2 reads YFSETQ. The germline V and J ends were trimmed by 0 bases and 8 bases, with 18 bases remaining between them. The CDR3 runs to 15 residues. In nucleotides, the CDR3 is TGCGCCAGCAGCTTGGAGGGCAGGGAACCATGGCAGCAGTACTTC. Protein: CASSLEGREPWQQYF.

This chain connects TRBV19 to TRBJ2-5, with D possibly matching TRBD2 (6 bases). V lost 5 bases and J lost 3, with 16 bases in between. Germline CDR1 LNHDA, CDR2 SQIVND (reference sequence). The CDR3 extends over 15 amino acids. The CDR3 bases are TGTGCCAGTAGTCCGCCGGGACTCCCAAAAGAGACCCAGTACTTC. This translates into CASSPPGLPKETQYF.

The chain couples TRBV5-1 to TRBJ2-3; the D gene is possibly TRBD2 (6 bases). The CDR3 is 15 residues long. Trimming stripped 0 bases from V and 4 bases from J, with 12 bases between. CDR1 is SGHRS and CDR2 is YFSETQ in the germline V gene. The CDR3 DNA reads TGCGCCAGCAGCTTGGCCGCGGAGGGACCAGATACGCAGTATTTT. The encoded protein is CASSLAAEGPDTQYF. The whole variable domain, remainder taken from reference TRBV5-1 and TRBJ2-3, is KAGVTQTPRYLIKTRGQQVTLSCSPISGHRSVSWYQQTPGQGLQFLFEYFSETQRNKGNFPGRFSGRQFSNSRSEMNVSTLELGDSALYLCASSLAAEGPDTQYFGPGTRLTVL.

The CDR3 region is CASSLGGGESETQYF. DNA for the CDR3: TGTGCCAGCAGCTTAGGTGGGGGGGAGTCGGAGACCCAGTACTTC. V usage is TRBV7-9 and J usage is TRBJ2-5; 7 bases are a match to TRBD2. CDR1 is SEHNR, CDR2 FQNEAQ, per germline (reference sequence). The CDR3 is 15 residues long. Unmatched junction bases numbered 7, after V lost 1 base and J lost 5 bases.

The chain recombines TRBV5-1 with TRBJ1-2; no clear D gene. The CDR3 totals 15 residues. Germline V gives CDR1 SGHRS, CDR2 YFSETQ. Trimming cost V 0 bases and J 3 bases, with 12 bases left between them. The CDR3 nucleotides are TGCGCCAGCAGCTTGGGTTCGGGTCTTCACTATGGCTACACCTTC. It translates to CASSLGSGLHYGYTF.

The chain recombines TRBV5-1 with TRBJ1-1; no reliable D call. The CDR3 spans 15 residues. V lost 5 bases to trimming and J lost 7 bases, with 21 bases between them. CDR1 is SGHRS and CDR2 is YFSETQ in the germline V gene. CDR3 coding DNA: TGCGCCAGCAGTCGACGGGGTTTGACCTTAATTGAAGCTTTCTTT. This translates into CASSRRGLTLIEAFF. Variable domain in full (rest from reference TRBV5-1 and TRBJ1-1): KAGVTQTPRYLIKTRGQQVTLSCSPISGHRSVSWYQQTPGQGLQFLFEYFSETQRNKGNFPGRFSGRQFSNSRSEMNVSTLELGDSALYLCASSRRGLTLIEAFFGQGTRLTVV.

V gene TRBV7-9 combines with J gene TRBJ2-5, with D possibly matching TRBD1 (5 bases). The J call is uncertain, as TRBJ2-7 better fits the DNA end. The CDR3 extends over 14 amino acids. The germline V gene has CDR1 SEHNR and CDR2 FQNEAQ (reference sequence). CDR3 DNA sequence: TGTGCCAGCAGCTTCCCAGACAGAAGCTACGAGCAGTACTTC. Translation gives CASSFPDRSYEQYF.

V usage is TRBV29-1 and J usage is TRBJ1-1; 8 bases are a match to TRBD1. The J segment lost 7 bases and the V segment lost 4 bases, leaving 26 bases of the junction unmatched. The CDR3 runs 19 residues. Germline V gene data show CDR1 as SQVTM and CDR2 as ANQGSEA. The CDR3 sequence: CSVVGPATDRGPSAGEAFF. In DNA form, the CDR3 reads TGCAGCGTTGTTGGGCCAGCTACAGACAGGGGCCCATCTGCGGGTGAAGCTTTCTTT.

The V call is TRBV6-5, the J call TRBJ1-1; D uncertain. CDR3 length: 15 amino acids. The V end lost 5 bases, the J end lost 1 base, and 14 bases lay between the germline ends. Germline assignment: CDR1 MNHEY and CDR2 SVGAGI. CDR3 sequence: CASSPSRRGNTEAFF. The CDR3 nucleotides are TGTGCCAGCAGTCCCTCCCGAAGAGGGAACACTGAAGCTTTCTTT.